The 10 T cell receptor beta chains given below trace back to one sample, sequenced in a study of beta chain features in type 1 diabetes. The antigens for these receptors are not known. Study observations and caveats: There was a moderate but significant shortening of TCRB CDR3s in all four CD4+ subsets of Type 1 diabetes patients.

Sequenced material consisted of expressed TCRB transcripts (all of the isolated RNA was reverse transcribed). TCRdb's table, derived via immunoSEQ multiplex PCR, lists solely in-frame clones and lacks some. The data hold about 300,000 clones, with about 14% observed a single time. Input material: naive CD4+ T cells from blood. These receptors were obtained from a young woman with type 1 diabetes.

This clone came up a few times. The genes are TRBV5-1 and TRBJ2-5; D perhaps matches TRBD2 (5 bases). V was shortened by 5 bases and J by 5 bases, with 19 bases between the two germline ends. The CDR3 is made up of 15 amino acids. CDR1 and CDR2 (germline): SGHRS, YFSETQ. The CDR3 is CASSLPEAMGETQYF. CDR3 in DNA: TGCGCCAGCAGTCTCCCGGAGGCCATGGGTGAGACCCAGTACTTC.

The chain has TRBV30 and TRBJ2-7; D perhaps matches TRBD1 (5 bases). Trimming took off 2 bases at V and 6 bases at J, with 17 bases between the two ends. The CDR3 loop spans 14 amino acids. Germline values: CDR1 GTSNPN, CDR2 SVGIG (reference sequence). CDR3 nucleotides: TGTGCCTGGAGTACCGCCGGCCTCCAGGGCGAGCAGTACTTC. Its translation: CAWSTAGLQGEQYF.

The chain joins TRBV5-1 to TRBJ2-1; 8 bases match TRBD2. Germline trimming cut 3 bases from V and 0 bases from J; bases unmatched to any gene: 5. This CDR3 comprises 16 residues. Per the germline V gene, CDR1 is SGHRS and CDR2 is YFSETQ. In DNA form, the CDR3 reads TGCGCCAGCAGCTCCATAGCGGGATCCTCCTACAATGAGCAGTTCTTC. Residues: CASSSIAGSSYNEQFF.

The V and J genes are TRBV28 and TRBJ2-1; 13 bases are shared with TRBD2. Germline trimming cut 6 bases from V and 6 bases from J; bases unmatched to any gene: 5. Germline values: CDR1 MDHEN, CDR2 SYDVKM. The CDR3 covers 15 residues. CDR3 residues: CASRRGLAGANEQFF. The CDR3 DNA sequence: TGTGCCAGCAGAAGAGGACTAGCGGGAGCCAATGAGCAGTTCTTC.

The V gene is TRBV5-1, the J gene TRBJ2-1; TRBD2 is a possible D gene (5 bases). The CDR3 consists of 14 residues. CDR1 is SGHRS and CDR2 is YFSETQ in the germline V gene. V lost 0 bases, J lost 2 bases, and 6 bases lay in between. The CDR3 sequence: CASSLGEPYNEQFF. CDR3 DNA: TGCGCCAGCAGCTTGGGGGAGCCCTACAATGAGCAGTTCTTC.

This clone was counted a few times. The J gene is TRBJ2-6, the V gene TRBV6-5; D is possibly TRBD2 (5 bases). The germline V gene encodes CDR1 MNHEY and CDR2 SVGAGI. The CDR3 consists of 15 residues. With 2 bases removed from V and 1 base from J, the gap between germline ends came to 6 bases. The CDR3 DNA follows: TGTGCCAGCAGTTACGAGCGGTCTGGGGCCAACGTCCTGACTTTC. It is translated as CASSYERSGANVLTF.

The rearrangement links TRBV6-5 to TRBJ1-1, with D maybe TRBD1 (6 bases). V was clipped by 6 bases and J by 5 bases, with 13 bases between them. The CDR3 totals 13 residues. Germline loops: CDR1 MNHEY, CDR2 SVGAGI. CDR3 sequence (DNA): TGTGCCAGCAGCTATACCACAGGGACTGAAGCTTTCTTT. Protein product: CASSYTTGTEAFF.

This clone came up a few times. J is TRBJ2-7 and V is TRBV18; the match to TRBD2 covers 10 bases. V dropped 2 bases and J dropped 6; count of bases not matched to a gene: 7. The CDR3 runs to 15 residues. CDR1 and CDR2 from the germline V gene are KGHSH and LQKENI. The CDR3 reads CASSPVLAGEGEQYF. The DNA for the CDR3 is TGTGCCAGCTCACCAGTTCTAGCGGGAGAGGGCGAGCAGTACTTC.

In this sample, this clone turned up many times. The chain employs TRBV4-3 and TRBJ2-1, with a weak D call TRBD2 (6 bases). The V gene's germline CDR1 is LGHNA and CDR2 YSLEER. The CDR3 contains 15 residues. V lost 0 bases and J 5 bases, leaving 11 bases between the germline ends. Written as DNA, the CDR3 is TGCGCCAGCAGCCAAGATGGAGGGCGCCACAATGAGCAGTTCTTC. It codes for CASSQDGGRHNEQFF.

This chain links TRBV4-1 with TRBJ2-3, with 8 bases that match TRBD2. Germline trimming cut 5 bases from V and 7 bases from J; bases unmatched to any gene: 20. Germline CDR1 is MGHRA and CDR2 is YSYEKL. The CDR3 length is 18 residues. The CDR3 sequence is CASSSGPGGRKTLNTQYF. The CDR3 nucleotides read TGCGCCAGCAGCAGTGGCCCGGGGGGGCGCAAGACTCTCAATACGCAGTATTTT.